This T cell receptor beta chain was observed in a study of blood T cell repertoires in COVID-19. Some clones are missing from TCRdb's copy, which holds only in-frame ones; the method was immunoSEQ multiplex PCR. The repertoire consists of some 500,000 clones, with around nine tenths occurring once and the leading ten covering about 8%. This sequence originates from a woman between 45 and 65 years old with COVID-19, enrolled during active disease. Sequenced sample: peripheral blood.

For the CDR3, the DNA is TGTGCCAGCAGTACGGACAGAAATCAGCCCCAGCATTTT. Residues: CASSTDRNQPQHF. The chain uses TRBV12-3 or TRBV12-4 and TRBJ1-5; tentative D call: TRBD1 (6 bases). This CDR3 comprises 13 residues. The V end was cut by 5 bases, the J end by 4 bases, with 9 bases between.